Sequencing of this T cell receptor (beta chain) was carried out in a study of monozygotic twins with inflammatory bowel disease. The study's findings and limits: Between concordant and discordant twins, repertoire similarity failed to differ, a result that limited power may explain.

This CDR3 has 16 residues. CDR1 is SGHTA and CDR2 is FQGTGA in the germline V gene. Comment on this clonotype: Its specificity is unknown.

PCR of TCRalpha and TCRbeta cDNA was nested, with two rounds of around 15 and 9 cycles. For each CDR3 protein, TCRdb gives one entry from its re-call of the 5' RACE reads, without DNA. This sample's table has 200,000 to 250,000 distinct CDR3 sequences. The chain recombines TRBV7-3 with TRBJ2-1. This clonotype originated in a human donor with ulcerative colitis or Crohn's disease, or a healthy co-twin of an affected twin (not recorded which). The sequenced sample was blood. The CDR3 is CASSLRPGVTYNEQFF.